Below are 20 T cell receptor beta chains sequenced from a single sample in a study of beta chain features in type 1 diabetes. Study outcomes and limitations: TCRB CDR3s were moderately but significantly shorter in Type 1 diabetes patients in all four CD4+ subsets.

What these receptors recognize is not known. Of the isolated RNA, all was reverse transcribed, and so the sequenced material was expressed TCRB transcripts. The assay was immunoSEQ multiplex PCR, and TCRdb's table has in-frame clones only and misses some. The sample comprises hundreds of thousands of clones, 15% of which are singletons, and around 0.015% rests with the top ten. Material for sequencing was naive CD4+ T cells from blood. The source of these receptors is a man aged 18-30 years with type 1 diabetes.

The rearrangement joins TRBV4-3 to TRBJ1-1, with D possibly TRBD1 on 6 matching bases. This CDR3 contains 17 residues. From germline, CDR1 is LGHNA and CDR2 YSLEER. The germline V and J ends were trimmed by 4 bases and 0 bases, with 18 bases remaining between them. CDR3 nucleotide sequence: TGCGCCAGCAGCCTAGGGACACCCCAGAATTTGAACACTGAAGCTTTCTTT. It translates to CASSLGTPQNLNTEAFF.

This clone was seen more than once but under ten times. The rearrangement uses TRBV11-2 and TRBJ2-5; TRBD1 might be the D (6 bases). V lost 3 bases and J lost 4, with 12 bases in between. CDR1 and CDR2 (germline): SGHAT, FQNNGV. The CDR3 has 14 residues. Here the CDR3 DNA reads TGTGCCAGCAGCTTGCTACAGGGCGGAGAGACCCAGTACTTC. The encoded protein is CASSLLQGGETQYF.

This clone occurred a few times. The chain uses TRBV4-3 and TRBJ2-1; the D is unclear. This CDR3 is 18 amino acids long. CDR1 LGHNA and CDR2 YSLEER come from the germline V gene. V shed 0 bases and J shed 4 bases, with 19 bases lying between them. For the CDR3, the DNA is TGCGCCAGCAGCCAAGACTCAAGAAGGAGCCGCGATTACAATGAGCAGTTCTTC. This sequence encodes CASSQDSRRSRDYNEQFF.

In its sample, this clone was seen a few times. CDR3 sequence (DNA): TGCGCCAGCAGCCAAGGCGGAGGGAGGGTGGCCGGGGAGCTGTTTTTT. Its translation is CASSQGGGRVAGELFF. The J gene is TRBJ2-2, the V gene TRBV4-3; 7 bases match TRBD2. After removal of 1 base from V and 6 bases from J, the junction contained 8 bases not matched to a gene. The CDR3 extends over 16 amino acids. Germline V lookup: CDR1 LGHNA, CDR2 YSLEER.

This chain connects TRBV5-6 to TRBJ1-5; D might be TRBD1 (5 bases). The length of the CDR3 is 15 residues. Germline-derived CDR1 and CDR2 are SGHDT and YYEEEE. Trimming shortened V by 0 bases and J by 7 bases, and 14 bases separated the two germline ends. Here the CDR3 reads CASSLGRVHGQPQHF. For the CDR3, the DNA is TGTGCCAGCAGCTTGGGCAGGGTTCACGGGCAGCCCCAGCATTTT.

The sample holds a few counts of this clone. The rearrangement links TRBV4-2 to TRBJ2-1; D unresolved. Germline V gene sequence: CDR1 LGHNA, CDR2 YNFKEQ. V was trimmed by 0 bases and J by 3 bases, leaving 6 bases between them. This CDR3 spans 14 amino acids. The CDR3 loop is CASSQEHLYNEQFF. In DNA, the CDR3 is TGTGCCAGCAGCCAAGAACACCTCTACAATGAGCAGTTCTTC.

The chain couples TRBV4-3 to TRBJ1-1; TRBD1 is a possible D gene (6 bases). The CDR3 loop spans 15 amino acids. Per the germline V gene, CDR1 is LGHNA and CDR2 is YSLEER. V was trimmed by 3 bases and J by 0 bases, leaving 11 bases between them. The CDR3 coding sequence is TGCGCCAGCAGCCAGTACAGGGTGGTGAACACTGAAGCTTTCTTT. This encodes CASSQYRVVNTEAFF.

V is TRBV7-6 and J is TRBJ2-5, with D possibly being TRBD1 (7 bases). V lost 3 bases to trimming and J lost 5 bases, with 16 bases between them. CDR3 size: 15 residues. Germline V gene lookup returns CDR1 SGHVS and CDR2 FNYEAQ. The CDR3 DNA is TGTGCCAGCAGCTTTATGTCAGGGGGGCGCGAGACCCAGTACTTC. It specifies CASSFMSGGRETQYF.

This clone was counted between two and nine times. This sequence joins TRBV29-1 and TRBJ1-4, with 9 bases fitting TRBD1. The CDR3 length is 15 residues. The germline CDR1 and CDR2 sequences are SQVTM and ANQGSEA. V lost 6 bases, J lost 0 bases, and 5 bases stayed unmatched. The chain's CDR3 is CSVRGQGTTNEKLFF. CDR3 DNA: TGCAGCGTGAGGGGACAGGGCACAACTAATGAAAAACTGTTTTTT.

This clone was counted between two and nine times. The chain uses TRBV18 and TRBJ2-1, with 12 bases that match TRBD1. Germline V gene sequence: CDR1 KGHSH, CDR2 LQKENI. The CDR3 sequence is 14 residues long. The trim removed 7 bases at V and 8 bases at J, leaving 6 bases unmatched. The CDR3 region is CASCRDRGLYEQFF. The CDR3 bases are TGTGCCAGCTGCCGGGACAGGGGGCTTTATGAGCAGTTCTTC.

This sequence joins TRBV27 and TRBJ1-2; D is unclear. Germline lookup yields CDR1 MNHEY and CDR2 SMNVEV (reference sequence). V lost 2 bases and J lost 5, with 6 bases in between. The CDR3 extends over 12 amino acids. The chain's CDR3 is CASSLAGYGYTF. For the CDR3, the DNA is TGTGCCAGCAGTTTAGCAGGATATGGCTACACCTTC.

In this sample, this clone turned up once. The V gene is TRBV4-2, the J gene TRBJ2-7; tentatively, D is TRBD1 (5 bases). The germline CDR1 and CDR2 sequences are LGHNA and YNFKEQ. V lost 0 bases and J 5 bases, leaving 17 bases between the germline ends. This CDR3 comprises 16 residues. CDR3 residues: CASSQDLAALGDEQYF. CDR3 in DNA: TGTGCCAGCAGCCAAGATTTGGCTGCCTTAGGGGACGAGCAGTACTTC.

The V and J genes are TRBV30 and TRBJ1-4; no reliable D call. The CDR3 runs to 13 residues. Germline lookup yields CDR1 GTSNPN and CDR2 SVGIG (reference sequence). Trimming cost V 4 bases and J 2 bases, with 8 bases left between them. The CDR3 coding sequence is TGTGCCTGGAACCCAGGTACTAATGAAAAACTGTTTTTT. Translated, it gives CAWNPGTNEKLFF.

This chain joins TRBV19 and TRBJ1-4, with TRBD1 identical over 7 bases. The CDR3 extends over 21 amino acids. The junction had 22 bases not matched to a gene; V was cut back by 6 bases and J by 0 bases. The V gene's germline CDR1 is LNHDA and CDR2 SQIVND (reference sequence). The CDR3 region is CASRGRQGQLTNSATNEKLFF. Written as DNA, the CDR3 is TGTGCCAGTAGAGGTCGCCAGGGACAGCTCACCAACTCAGCAACTAATGAAAAACTGTTTTTT.

This clone showed up just a few times. The genes are TRBV5-1 and TRBJ2-5; 7 bases match TRBD2. The length of the CDR3 is 15 residues. The J segment lost 2 bases and the V segment lost 1 base, leaving 5 bases of the junction unmatched. Germline V gene lookup returns CDR1 SGHRS and CDR2 YFSETQ. DNA of the CDR3: TGCGCCAGCAGCTTGCAAGGAGCGGGACAAGAGACCCAGTACTTC. This codes for CASSLQGAGQETQYF.

V is TRBV19 and J is TRBJ1-2, with TRBD1 matching over 8 bases. The CDR3 has 16 residues. Germline trimming cut 5 bases from V and 5 bases from J; bases unmatched to any gene: 13. Per the germline V gene, CDR1 is LNHDA and CDR2 is SQIVND (reference sequence). CDR3 residues: CASSPRQGKWAYGYTF. CDR3 coding DNA: TGTGCCAGTAGTCCTCGACAGGGGAAGTGGGCGTATGGCTACACCTTC.

This clone has only a few counts. V usage is TRBV7-2 and J usage is TRBJ2-3; a weak D match, TRBD2 (5 bases). V lost 3 bases to trimming and J lost 0 bases, with 10 bases between them. Germline CDR1 reads SGHTA; CDR2 reads FQGNSA. The CDR3 has 15 amino acids. The DNA for the CDR3 is TGTGCCAGCAGCTTTGGCGGGTCAAGCACAGATACGCAGTATTTT. Its translation is CASSFGGSSTDTQYF.

The chain combines TRBV7-2 with TRBJ2-2, with D possibly matching TRBD2 (6 bases). In germline, CDR1 is SGHTA, CDR2 FQGNSA. V was cut by 1 base and J by 6 bases, with 12 bases left in between. The CDR3 contains 15 residues. CDR3 coding DNA: TGTGCCAGCAGCTTAGATTGGGGGGATCCCGGGGAGCTGTTTTTT. Translation gives CASSLDWGDPGELFF.

The chain uses TRBV28 and TRBJ1-5, with 9 bases identical to TRBD1. J was trimmed by 4 bases and V by 6 bases; bases with no gene match: 7. The germline V gene encodes CDR1 MDHEN and CDR2 SYDVKM. The CDR3 totals 15 residues. The CDR3 loop reads CASRPTGGSNQPQHF. The CDR3, as DNA: TGTGCCAGCAGGCCGACAGGGGGGTCAAATCAGCCCCAGCATTTT. The whole variable domain, remainder taken from reference TRBV28 and TRBJ1-5, is DVKVTQSSRYLVKRTGEKVFLECVQDMDHENMFWYRQDPGLGLRLIYFSYDVKMKEKGDIPEGYSVSREKKERFSLILESASTNQTSMYLCASRPTGGSNQPQHFGDGTRLSIL.

The rearrangement uses TRBV9 and TRBJ2-1, with D tentatively TRBD2 (6 bases). The V gene's germline CDR1 is SGDLS and CDR2 YYNGEE. The CDR3 is made up of 15 amino acids. V lost 0 bases, J lost 4 bases, and 11 bases lay in between. The CDR3 DNA follows: TGTGCCAGCAGCGTAGCTGGTAGCGGATACAATGAGCAGTTCTTC. It translates to CASSVAGSGYNEQFF.